This T cell receptor beta chain was observed in a study of cytomegalovirus exposure and HLA in healthy donors. V was pared by 10 bases and J by 2 bases, with 15 bases between. There are 14 residues in the CDR3. From germline, CDR1 is SGHTS and CDR2 YDEGEE. The PCR made use of 60 Vbeta and 13 Jbeta primers. The table came from immunoSEQ multiplex PCR; TCRdb's copy has only in-frame clones and leaves some out. The sample carries about 150,000 clones, roughly 82% recorded once. The chain employs TRBV5-8 and TRBJ2-2; weak D call: TRBD1 (6 bases). The specimen was PBMCs. The receptor was isolated from a woman in her 50s in good health and CMV-seropositive. The CDR3 DNA reads TGTGCCTTCAGTCCGGGACATAACACCGGGGAGCTGTTTTTT. Residues: CAFSPGHNTGELFF.